The clone carrying this T cell receptor (beta chain) was seen only a few times. No antigen is known for it. This sample was taken from a study of blood T cells in healthy people across ages. Study results and caveats: In long-lived donors, naive CD4+ cell counts and diversity exceeded those of aged donors.

Using a J-beta primer mix together with a sample-barcoded 5' primer, a second PCR was run for roughly 6 to 12 cycles. Each CDR3 protein gets one entry after TCRdb re-called the 5' RACE reads with MiXCR. This table holds 600,000 or so distinct CDR3 sequences, 40% to 55% found once. The length of the CDR3 is 16 residues. Germline V gene data show CDR1 as DFQATT and CDR2 as SNEGSKA (reference sequence). The ends were cut back, 5 bases at V and 0 bases at J, with 14 bases in the middle. The sample was blood. The rearrangement joins TRBV20-1 to TRBJ1-6; no clear D. This TCR was sampled from a man older than 75 in good health. The CDR3 region is CSAGRQALSYNSPLHF. The DNA of the CDR3 is TGCAGTGCTGGGAGGCAGGCCCTCTCCTATAATTCACCCCTCCACTTT.